Listed below are T cell receptor beta chains from one sample, sequenced in a study of shared clonotypes between healthy human individuals. This table comes from immunoSEQ multiplex PCR, and its TCRdb copy is limited to in-frame clones, with some not included. Found here are some 2,100,000 clones, nearly 97% of them singletons; the top ten hold around 0.13%. The material sequenced was naive CD4+ T cells sorted from blood. The receptors were gathered from a man in his late teens or twenties in good health. CDR3s include the opening cysteine and the closing phenylalanine or tryptophan. D genes are given only for firm matches. Only some rows state a clone size, as once, few, many or a class for expanded clones.

D gene: -; CDR3 length: 16; clone size: -; V gene: TRBV5-1; J gene: TRBJ1-3; CDR3 DNA: TGCGCCAGCAGCCCGGACGCCTTAAAAACTGGAAACACCATATATTTT; CDR3 protein: CASSPDALKTGNTIYF
D gene: -; CDR3 length: 13; clone size: -; V gene: TRBV12-5; J gene: TRBJ2-7; CDR3 DNA: TGTGCTAGTGGTTTGGCTATCACCTACGAGCAGTACTTC; CDR3 protein: CASGLAITYEQYF
D gene: TRBD1; CDR3 length: 17; clone size: -; V gene: TRBV27; J gene: TRBJ1-1; CDR3 DNA: TGTGCCAGCAGTCCTAGCACAGGGGGCGCCGGGAACACTGAAGCTTTCTTT; CDR3 protein: CASSPSTGGAGNTEAFF
D gene: TRBD1; CDR3 length: 15; clone size: -; V gene: TRBV28; J gene: TRBJ1-5; CDR3 DNA: TGTGCCAGCAGTTCACCGGGACAGGGCAATCAGCCCCAGCATTTT; CDR3 protein: CASSSPGQGNQPQHF
D gene: TRBD2; CDR3 length: 15; clone size: -; V gene: TRBV10-3; J gene: TRBJ2-1; CDR3 DNA: TGTGCCATCACTATTAGCGGGGGGGCGGACAATGAGCAGTTCTTC; CDR3 protein: CAITISGGADNEQFF
D gene: -; CDR3 length: 16; clone size: -; V gene: TRBV23-1; J gene: TRBJ1-5; CDR3 DNA: TGCGCCAGCAGTCGGCCGGAAGCCTATAGCAATCAGCCCCAGCATTTT; CDR3 protein: CASSRPEAYSNQPQHF
D gene: -; CDR3 length: 13; clone size: -; V gene: TRBV18; J gene: TRBJ2-7; CDR3 DNA: TGTGCCAGCTCACCGGGGGACCAGCTCGAGCAGTACTTC; CDR3 protein: CASSPGDQLEQYF
D gene: -; CDR3 length: 13; clone size: -; V gene: TRBV7-2; J gene: TRBJ1-2; CDR3 DNA: TGTGCCAGCAGCTTATCCCAGAACTATGGCTACACCTTC; CDR3 protein: CASSLSQNYGYTF
D gene: TRBD2; CDR3 length: 15; clone size: once; V gene: TRBV30; J gene: TRBJ2-7; CDR3 DNA: TGTGCCTGGAGTTCTTTGGGGACTAGGGGCTCCGAGCAGTACTTC; CDR3 protein: CAWSSLGTRGSEQYF
D gene: -; CDR3 length: 16; clone size: -; V gene: TRBV10-2; J gene: TRBJ1-1; CDR3 DNA: TGCGCCAGCAGTGTCGGGGGAACCCTCGCCAACACTGAAGCTTTCTTT; CDR3 protein: CASSVGGTLANTEAFF